This TCR beta chain was profiled in a study of cytomegalovirus exposure and HLA in healthy donors. About this clone itself: Its antigen is undetermined.

Vbeta (60) and Jbeta (13) primers were used in the PCR. The repertoire was sequenced with immunoSEQ multiplex PCR; TCRdb's copy has only in-frame clones and lacks some. The table records about 180,000 clones, around 80% of them present only once. Study conclusions and caveats: Overall, approximately 150 TCR beta chains were annotated as cytomegalovirus-associated.

What was sequenced was PBMCs. The clonotype originates from a male donor in good health and CMV-seronegative.

CDR3 loop: CASSLRVGTANYGYTF. DNA of the CDR3: TGTGCCAGCAGTTTACGGGTGGGGACAGCAAACTATGGCTACACCTTC. V and J are TRBV27 and TRBJ1-2; 7 bases fit TRBD1. Per the germline V gene, CDR1 is MNHEY and CDR2 is SMNVEV (reference sequence). V trimming: 2 bases; J trimming: 2 bases; junction bases outside the gene matches: 8. CDR3 size: 16 residues.